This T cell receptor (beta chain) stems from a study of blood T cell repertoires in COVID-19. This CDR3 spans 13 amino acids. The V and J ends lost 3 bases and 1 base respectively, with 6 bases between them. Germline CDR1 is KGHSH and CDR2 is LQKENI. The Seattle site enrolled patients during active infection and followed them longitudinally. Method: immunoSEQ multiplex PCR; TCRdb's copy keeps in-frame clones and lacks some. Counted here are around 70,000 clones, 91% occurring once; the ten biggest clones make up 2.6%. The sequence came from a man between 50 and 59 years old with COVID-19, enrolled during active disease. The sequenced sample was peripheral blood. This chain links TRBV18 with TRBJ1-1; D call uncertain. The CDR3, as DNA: TGTGCCAGCTCACCCAGACAGAACACTGAAGCTTTCTTT. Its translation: CASSPRQNTEAFF. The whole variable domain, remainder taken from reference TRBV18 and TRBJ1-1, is NAGVMQNPRHLVRRRGQEARLRCSPMKGHSHVYWYRQLPEEGLKFMVYLQKENIIDESGMPKERFSAEFPKEGPSILRIQQVVRGDSAAYFCASSPRQNTEAFFGQGTRLTVV.